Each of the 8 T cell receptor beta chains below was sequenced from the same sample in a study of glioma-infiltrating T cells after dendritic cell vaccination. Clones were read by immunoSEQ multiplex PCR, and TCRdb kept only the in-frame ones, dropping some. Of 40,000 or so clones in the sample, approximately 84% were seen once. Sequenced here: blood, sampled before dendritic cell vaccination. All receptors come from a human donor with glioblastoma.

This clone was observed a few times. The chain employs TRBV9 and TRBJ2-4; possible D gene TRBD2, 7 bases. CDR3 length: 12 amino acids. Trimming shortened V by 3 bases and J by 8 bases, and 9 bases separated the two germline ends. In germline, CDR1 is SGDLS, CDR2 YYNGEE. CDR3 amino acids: CASSGEGDIQYF. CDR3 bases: TGTGCCAGCAGCGGGGAGGGGGACATTCAGTACTTC.

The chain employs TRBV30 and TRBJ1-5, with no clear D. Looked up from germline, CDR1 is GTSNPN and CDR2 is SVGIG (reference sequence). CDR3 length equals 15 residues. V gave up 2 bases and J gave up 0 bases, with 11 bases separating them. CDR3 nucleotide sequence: TGTGCCTGGAGTCGCCCTGACATTAGCAATCAGCCCCAGCATTTT. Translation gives CAWSRPDISNQPQHF.

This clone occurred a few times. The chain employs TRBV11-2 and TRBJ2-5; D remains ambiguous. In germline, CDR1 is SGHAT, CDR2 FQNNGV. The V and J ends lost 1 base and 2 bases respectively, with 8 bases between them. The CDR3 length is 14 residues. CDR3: CASSLGPGQETQYF. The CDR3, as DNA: TGTGCCAGCAGCTTAGGGCCAGGTCAAGAGACCCAGTACTTC.

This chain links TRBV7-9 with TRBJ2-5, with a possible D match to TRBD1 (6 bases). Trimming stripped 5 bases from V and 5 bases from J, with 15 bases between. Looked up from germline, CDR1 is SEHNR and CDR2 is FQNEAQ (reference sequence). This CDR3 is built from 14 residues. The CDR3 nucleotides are TGTGCCAGCAGCCCGGGACATACTAGGGAGACCCAGTACTTC. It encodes CASSPGHTRETQYF.

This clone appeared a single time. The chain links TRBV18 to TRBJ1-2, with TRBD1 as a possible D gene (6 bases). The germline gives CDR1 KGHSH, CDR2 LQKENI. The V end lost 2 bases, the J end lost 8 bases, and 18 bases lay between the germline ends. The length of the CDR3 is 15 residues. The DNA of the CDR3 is TGTGCCAGCTCACCAGGGCTCGCAGGGGCATGGGGCTACACCTTC. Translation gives CASSPGLAGAWGYTF.

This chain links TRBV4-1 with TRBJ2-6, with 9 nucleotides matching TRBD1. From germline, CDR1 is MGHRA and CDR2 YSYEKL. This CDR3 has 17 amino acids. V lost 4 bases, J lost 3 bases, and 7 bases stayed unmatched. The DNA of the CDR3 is TGCGCCAGCAGCCCTATGGGACAGGGAAGTGGGGCCAACGTCCTGACTTTC. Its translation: CASSPMGQGSGANVLTF.

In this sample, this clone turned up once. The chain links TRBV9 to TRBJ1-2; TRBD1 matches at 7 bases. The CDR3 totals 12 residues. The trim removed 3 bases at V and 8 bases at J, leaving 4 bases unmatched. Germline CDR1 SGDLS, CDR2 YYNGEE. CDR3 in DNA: TGTGCCAGCAGCGAGACAGGGAACGGCTACACCTTC. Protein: CASSETGNGYTF.

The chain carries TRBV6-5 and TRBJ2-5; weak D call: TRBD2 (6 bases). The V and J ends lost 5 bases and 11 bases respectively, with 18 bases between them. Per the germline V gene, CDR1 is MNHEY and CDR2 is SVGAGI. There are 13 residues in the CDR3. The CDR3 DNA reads TGTGCCAGCAGTCCCTCCGCCTATCGGGAGCAGTACTTC. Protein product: CASSPSAYREQYF.